This T cell receptor (beta chain) was identified during a study of blood T cells in healthy people across ages. The authors ran a second PCR of about 7 to 11 cycles using a sample-barcoded 5' primer and a J-beta primer mix. TCRdb fed the 5' RACE reads into MiXCR, producing one record per CDR3 protein. The sample includes roughly 1,500,000 distinct CDR3 sequences, 42% of them seen just once. Sequencing was done on a sample of blood. The TCR sequence derives from a woman between 18 and 30 years old in good health.

CDR3 DNA sequence: TGTGCCAGCAGCTTAAAAGTCTCTGGAAACACCATATATTTT. Translated: CASSLKVSGNTIYF. This sequence joins TRBV7-9 and TRBJ1-3; D gene uncertain. The germline gives CDR1 SEHNR, CDR2 FQNEAQ (reference sequence). Trimming removed 2 bases at V and 0 bases at J, with 5 bases between. The CDR3 covers 14 residues.